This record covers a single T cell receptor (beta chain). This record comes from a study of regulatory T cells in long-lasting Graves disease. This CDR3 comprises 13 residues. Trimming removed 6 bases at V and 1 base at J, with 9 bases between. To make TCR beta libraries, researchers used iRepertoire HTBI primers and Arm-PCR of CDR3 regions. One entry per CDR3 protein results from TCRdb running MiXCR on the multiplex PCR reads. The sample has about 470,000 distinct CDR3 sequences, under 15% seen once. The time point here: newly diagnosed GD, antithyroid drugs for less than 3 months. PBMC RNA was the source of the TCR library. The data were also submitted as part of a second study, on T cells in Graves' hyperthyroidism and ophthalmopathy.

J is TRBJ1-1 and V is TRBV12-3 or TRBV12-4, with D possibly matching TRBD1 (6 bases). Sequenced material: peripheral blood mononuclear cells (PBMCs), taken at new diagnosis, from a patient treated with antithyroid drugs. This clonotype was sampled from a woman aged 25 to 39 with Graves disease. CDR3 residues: CASRPGENTEAFF. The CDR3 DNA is TGTGCCAGCAGACCAGGGGAGAACACTGAAGCTTTCTTT.